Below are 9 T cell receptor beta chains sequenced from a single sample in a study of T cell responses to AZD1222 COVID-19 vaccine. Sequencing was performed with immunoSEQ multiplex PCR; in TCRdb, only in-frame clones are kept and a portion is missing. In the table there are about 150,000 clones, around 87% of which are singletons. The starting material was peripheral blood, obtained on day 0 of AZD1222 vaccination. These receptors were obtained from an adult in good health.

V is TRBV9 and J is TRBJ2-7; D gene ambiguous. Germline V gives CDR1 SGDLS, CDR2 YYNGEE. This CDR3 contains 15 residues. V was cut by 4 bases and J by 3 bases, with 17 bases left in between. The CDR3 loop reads CASSPRIGVNYEQYF. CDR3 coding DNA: TGTGCCAGCAGCCCTCGTATTGGGGTAAACTACGAGCAGTACTTC.

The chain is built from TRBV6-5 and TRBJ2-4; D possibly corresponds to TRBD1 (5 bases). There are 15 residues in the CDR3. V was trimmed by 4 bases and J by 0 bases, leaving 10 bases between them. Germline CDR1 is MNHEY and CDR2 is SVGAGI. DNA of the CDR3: TGTGCCAGCAGTTGGACAAGACTAGCCAAAAACATTCAGTACTTC. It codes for CASSWTRLAKNIQYF.

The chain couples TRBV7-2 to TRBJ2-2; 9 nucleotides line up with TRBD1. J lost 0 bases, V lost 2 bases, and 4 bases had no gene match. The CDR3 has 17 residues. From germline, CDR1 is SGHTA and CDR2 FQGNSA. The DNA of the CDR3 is TGTGCCAGCAGCTTATTGCGGACAGGGGCGAACACCGGGGAGCTGTTTTTT. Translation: CASSLLRTGANTGELFF.

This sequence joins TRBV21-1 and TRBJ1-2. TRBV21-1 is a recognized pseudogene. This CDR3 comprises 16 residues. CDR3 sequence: CASFSRATTGNYGYTF. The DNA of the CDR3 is TGTGCCAGCTTTAGTCGAGCGACGACGGGAAACTATGGCTACACCTTC.

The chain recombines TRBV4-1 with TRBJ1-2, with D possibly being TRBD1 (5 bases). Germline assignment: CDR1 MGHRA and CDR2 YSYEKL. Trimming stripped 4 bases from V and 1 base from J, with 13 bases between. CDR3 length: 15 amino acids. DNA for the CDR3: TGCGCCAGCAGCCCTGCCCAGGGTAATAACTATGGCTACACCTTC. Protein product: CASSPAQGNNYGYTF.

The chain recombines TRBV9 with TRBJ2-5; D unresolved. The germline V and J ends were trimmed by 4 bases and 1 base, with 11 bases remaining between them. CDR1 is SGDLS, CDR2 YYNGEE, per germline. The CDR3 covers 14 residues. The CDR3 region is CASSTPDGQETQYF. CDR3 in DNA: TGTGCCAGCAGCACTCCCGACGGCCAAGAGACCCAGTACTTC.

The CDR3 region is CASSQVPLETQYF. In nucleotides, the CDR3 is TGCGCCAGCAGCCAAGTCCCCCTAGAGACCCAGTACTTC. This sequence joins TRBV4-1 and TRBJ2-5; no firm D call. This CDR3 spans 13 amino acids. V was pared by 1 base and J by 4 bases, with 7 bases between. The germline V gene encodes CDR1 MGHRA and CDR2 YSYEKL.

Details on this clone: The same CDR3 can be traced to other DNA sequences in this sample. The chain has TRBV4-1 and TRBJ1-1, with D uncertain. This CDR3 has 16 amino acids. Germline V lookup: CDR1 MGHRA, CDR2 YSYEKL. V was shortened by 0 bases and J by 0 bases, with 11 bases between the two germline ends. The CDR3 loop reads CASSQDRGRMNTEAFF. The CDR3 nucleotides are TGCGCCAGCAGCCAAGATCGAGGGAGGATGAACACTGAAGCTTTCTTT.

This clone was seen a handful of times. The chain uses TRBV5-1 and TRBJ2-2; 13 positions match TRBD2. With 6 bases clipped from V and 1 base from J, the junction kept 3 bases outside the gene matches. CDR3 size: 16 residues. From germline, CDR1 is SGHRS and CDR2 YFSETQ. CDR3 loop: CASTRTSGRNTGELFF. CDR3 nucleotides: TGCGCCAGCACCAGGACTAGCGGGAGGAACACCGGGGAGCTGTTTTTT.